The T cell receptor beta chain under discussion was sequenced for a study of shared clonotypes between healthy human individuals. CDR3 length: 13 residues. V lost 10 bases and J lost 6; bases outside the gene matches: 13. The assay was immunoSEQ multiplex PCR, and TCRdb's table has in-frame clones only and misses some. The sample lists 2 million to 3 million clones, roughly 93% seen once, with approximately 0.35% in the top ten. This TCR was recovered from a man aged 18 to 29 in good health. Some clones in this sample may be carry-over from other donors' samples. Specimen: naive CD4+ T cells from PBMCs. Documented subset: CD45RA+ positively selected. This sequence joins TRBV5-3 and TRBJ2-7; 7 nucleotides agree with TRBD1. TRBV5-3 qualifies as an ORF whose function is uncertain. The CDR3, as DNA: TGTGCCTCGCAAGTGGACAGGATGATCGAGCAGTACTTC. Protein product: CASQVDRMIEQYF.